A selection of T cell receptor beta chains follows, all from one sample in a study of T cell changes during pregnancy in multiple sclerosis. Sequencing was performed with immunoSEQ multiplex PCR; in TCRdb, only in-frame clones are kept and a portion is missing. The sample yields some 93,000 clones, roughly 91% seen once. The material was peripheral blood, obtained after pregnancy. All receptors come from a female donor in good health, enrolled as a control in a pregnancy study. CDR3s include the opening cysteine and the closing phenylalanine or tryptophan. D genes are given only for firm matches. Not all rows give a size; the values are once, few, many and, for expanded clones, a class.

clone_size | j_call | v_call | d_call | cdr3_nt | cdr3_aa
- | TRBJ2-5 | TRBV4-3 | - | TGCGCCAGCAGCCAAGCGTCCACAGGGATCCTCCAAGAGACCCAGTACTTC | CASSQASTGILQETQYF
- | TRBJ2-1 | TRBV7-2 | TRBD2 | TGTGCCAGCAGCACAGCGGGGGCCTACAATGAGCAGTTCTTC | CASSTAGAYNEQFF
- | TRBJ1-3 | TRBV7-9 | - | TGTGCCAGCAGCTTAGCTTACGCCGGACTGGACACCATATATTTT | CASSLAYAGLDTIYF
- | TRBJ2-3 | TRBV7-2 | - | TGTGCCAGCAGCTTAGACACCACAGGGTCGGCAGATACGCAGTATTTT | CASSLDTTGSADTQYF
few | TRBJ2-7 | TRBV11-2 | TRBD1 | TGTGCCAGCAGCTTAGCCCCGGGACAGGCATCCTACGAGCAGTACTTC | CASSLAPGQASYEQYF
- | TRBJ2-2 | TRBV15 | - | TGTGCCACCAAATTAGGATGGGGAGATACCGGGGAGCTGTTTTTT | CATKLGWGDTGELFF
- | TRBJ1-3 | TRBV21-1 | - | TGTGCCAGCAGCAAATGGACAGGGGGCCTTCGGGGAAACACCATATATTTT | CASSKWTGGLRGNTIYF
- | TRBJ2-7 | TRBV7-3 | - | TGTGCCAGCAGCTTAGGAACGGGGGGCGGCGAGCAGTACTTC | CASSLGTGGGEQYF
- | TRBJ1-2 | TRBV5-1 | TRBD1 | TGCGCCAGCAGCTCGGGGACAGGGGGCTACTATGGCTACACCTTC | CASSSGTGGYYGYTF
few | TRBJ1-2 | TRBV19 | TRBD1 | TGTGCCAGTACGGACAGGGGGCGATACTATGGCTACACCTTC | CASTDRGRYYGYTF
once | TRBJ1-2 | TRBV2 | - | TGTGCCAGCAGTCTCCAGCGCTATGGCTACACCTTC | CASSLQRYGYTF
once | TRBJ2-7 | TRBV29-1 | TRBD1 | TGCAGCGTTCGGACAGGGTCGTACGAGCAGTACTTC | CSVRTGSYEQYF
- | TRBJ1-5 | TRBV14 | TRBD1 | TGTGCCAGCAGCCAGGACAGGGTATATAGCAATCAGCCCCAGCATTTT | CASSQDRVYSNQPQHF